The source of this T cell receptor beta chain is a study of T cells expressing NK-cell markers. The overall study: Cells sorted as CD3+CD56+NKG2C+, CD3+CD56+NKG2C- and CD3+CD56-NKG2C+ T cells supplied the TCR beta repertoires. One of the eight sequenced donors was seronegative, whereas the other seven were HCMV-seropositive.

This CDR3 comprises 12 residues. The V gene's germline CDR1 is ENHRY and CDR2 SYGVKD. One entry per CDR3 protein, without DNA, is what TCRdb gives after re-calling the 5' RACE reads. The sample shows around 140,000 distinct CDR3 sequences, and less than 15% sits with its ten largest clones. The sequencing sample was made of blood T cells: a sorted CD56 or NKG2C T cell subset, CD4+ or CD8+ T cells, or bulk PBMC T cells (not recorded which). The source is a man aged 18 to 35 in good health. The chain uses TRBV10-3 and TRBJ2-7; absent DNA, TCRdb's TRBD1 call cannot be checked. The CDR3 sequence is CASRGGAYEQYF.